This T cell receptor beta chain was documented in a study of blood T cell repertoires in COVID-19. As for the study in general: The United States, Italy and Spain provided the acute and convalescent COVID-19 samples.

V lost 5 bases and J 0 bases, leaving 10 bases between the germline ends. This CDR3 comprises 16 residues. The germline V gene has CDR1 KGHDR and CDR2 SFDVKD. The table came from immunoSEQ multiplex PCR; TCRdb's copy has only in-frame clones and leaves some out. The data hold around 250,000 clones, with approximately 84% observed a single time. The chain employs TRBV24-1 and TRBJ2-6; no reliable D call. The TCR sequence derives from a human donor in a cohort sampled during active COVID-19. Sequenced sample: peripheral blood. CDR3 nucleotide sequence: TGTGCCACCAGTGTCCCAGTTCGCTCTGGGGCCAACGTCCTGACTTTC. Residues: CATSVPVRSGANVLTF.